This T cell receptor beta chain derives from a study of control samples from healthy donors and cancer patients. Here immunoSEQ multiplex PCR was the method, and the copy in TCRdb shows in-frame clones only, minus some. The table has tens of thousands of clones, 79% seen once; the top ten hold 22%. This clone has a handful of counts. V was clipped by 3 bases and J by 5 bases; unmatched bases: 5. There are 16 residues in the CDR3. From germline, CDR1 is MDHEN and CDR2 SYDVKM. Sequencing was performed on PBMCs. The chain combines TRBV28 with TRBJ2-3, with 13 bases fitting TRBD2. The receptor comes from a man in his sixties with head and neck cancer. DNA for the CDR3: TGTGCCAGCAGTTTGACTAGCGGGGGGAGTGGAGATACGCAGTATTTT. This codes for CASSLTSGGSGDTQYF.